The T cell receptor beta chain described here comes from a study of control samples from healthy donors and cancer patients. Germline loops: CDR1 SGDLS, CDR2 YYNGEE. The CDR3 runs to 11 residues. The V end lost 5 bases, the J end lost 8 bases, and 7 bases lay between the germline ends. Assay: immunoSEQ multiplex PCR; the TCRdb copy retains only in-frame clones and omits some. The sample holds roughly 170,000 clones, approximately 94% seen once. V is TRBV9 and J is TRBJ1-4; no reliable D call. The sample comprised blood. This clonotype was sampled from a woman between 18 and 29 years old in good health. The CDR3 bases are TGTGCCAGCAGTAAAATCGAAAAACTGTTTTTT. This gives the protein CASSKIEKLFF.